This TCR beta chain was observed in a study of shared clonotypes between healthy human individuals. The data were produced by immunoSEQ multiplex PCR, yet TCRdb's version contains in-frame clones alone and is incomplete. In the table there are 95,000 to 120,000 clones, 68% of which are singletons. Trimming removed 6 bases at V and 8 bases at J, with 16 bases between. This CDR3 region has 13 residues. Germline lookup yields CDR1 SNHLY and CDR2 FYNNEI. Source material: memory CD8+ T cells sorted from blood. Subset specified: CD45RO+ cells pooled with CCR7-negative TemRA cells. This TCR derives from a woman in her twenties or thirties in good health. This sequence joins TRBV2 and TRBJ1-2, with D unclear. The CDR3 loop is CASRLDWLKGYTF. The CDR3 coding sequence is TGTGCCAGCAGACTGGACTGGCTAAAGGGCTACACCTTC.